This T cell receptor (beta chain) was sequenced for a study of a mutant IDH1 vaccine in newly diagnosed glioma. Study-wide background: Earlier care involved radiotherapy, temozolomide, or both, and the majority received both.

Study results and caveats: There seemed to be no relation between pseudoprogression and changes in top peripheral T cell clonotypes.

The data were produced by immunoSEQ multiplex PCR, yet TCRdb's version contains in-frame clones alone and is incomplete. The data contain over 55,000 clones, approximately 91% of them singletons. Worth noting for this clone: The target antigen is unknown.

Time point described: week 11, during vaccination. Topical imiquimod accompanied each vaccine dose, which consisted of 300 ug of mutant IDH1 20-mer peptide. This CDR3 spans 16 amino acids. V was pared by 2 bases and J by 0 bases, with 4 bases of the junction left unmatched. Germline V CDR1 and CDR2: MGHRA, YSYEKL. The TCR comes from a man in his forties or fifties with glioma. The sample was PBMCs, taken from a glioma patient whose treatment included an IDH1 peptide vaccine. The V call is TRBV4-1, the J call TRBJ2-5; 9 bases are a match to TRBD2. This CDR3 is CASSQWQRGDQETQYF. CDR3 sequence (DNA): TGCGCCAGCAGCCAATGGCAGCGGGGGGACCAAGAGACCCAGTACTTC.